This T cell receptor (beta chain) comes out of a study of T cells after yellow fever vaccination. The study, taken as a whole, reports: High-abundance clonotypes from the bulk population could contaminate FACS-sorted repertoires. The secondary response showed a weaker magnitude and a faster peak, day 5 versus 15. After the booster, about 95% of CD4 and about nine tenths of CD8 primary-response clones were re-detected.

V shed 4 bases, J shed 0 bases, and the junction held 6 bases outside the gene matches. Looked up from germline, CDR1 is MDHEN and CDR2 is SYDVKM. The CDR3 is 15 residues long. 5'RACE template switching produced TCR cDNA carrying a universal primer site and UMIs. TCRdb ran MiXCR on the 5' RACE reads and lists one entry per CDR3 protein. The profile shows some 400,000 distinct CDR3 sequences, 6.2% of them singletons. Regarding this clonotype: Its antigen is not identified.

The genes are TRBV28 and TRBJ2-7; 7 bases are a match to TRBD1. The sample here was PBMCs, taken 5 days after the yellow fever booster vaccination. This sequence was found in a man aged 25 to 40 who received the YFV17D yellow fever vaccine. The CDR3 sequence: CASSSSGGFSYEQYF. The CDR3 DNA reads TGTGCCAGCAGTTCATCAGGGGGTTTCTCCTACGAGCAGTACTTC.